The 28 T cell receptor beta chains below all came from one sample that was sequenced in a study of naive and memory T cell subsets. The beta constant-region primer was an equimolar mix of two oligonucleotides covering TRBC1 and TRBC2. TCRdb reprocessed the UMI-ligation and nested PCR reads via MiXCR and lists one record per CDR3 protein. The sample records under 150,000 distinct CDR3 sequences, over 15% being singletons. The sequencing sample was made of naive CD4+ T cells from blood. These receptors came from a human donor in good health.

This clonotype was picked up a small number of times. V usage is TRBV4-3 and J usage is TRBJ2-2, with D perhaps assigned TRBD1 or TRBD2 (6 bases each). The CDR3 sequence is 16 residues long. V was trimmed by 0 bases and J by 7 bases, leaving 15 bases between them. Germline V CDR1 and CDR2: LGHNA, YSLEER. The CDR3 spells CASSQDMGGEGGELFF. The CDR3, as DNA: TGCGCCAGCAGCCAAGATATGGGGGGCGAAGGCGGGGAGCTGTTTTTT.

This clonotype was counted a few times. The rearrangement uses TRBV28 and TRBJ1-2; D call uncertain. From germline, CDR1 is MDHEN and CDR2 SYDVKM. Trimming cost V 5 bases and J 14 bases, with 21 bases left between them. This CDR3 is 13 amino acids long. CDR3 bases: TGTGCCAGCAGTGAAGACCAGCGAGGCAGGTTGACCTTC. Translated: CASSEDQRGRLTF.

This clonotype has at least ten counts. The genes are TRBV29-1 and TRBJ2-1; TRBD1 is a possible D gene (5 bases). The V end lost 4 bases, the J end lost 7 bases, and 8 bases lay between the germline ends. CDR1 and CDR2 (germline): SQVTM, ANQGSEA. This CDR3 is built from 11 residues. The CDR3 protein is CSVGTWNEQFF. The CDR3 DNA is TGCAGCGTTGGGACATGGAATGAGCAGTTCTTC.

The chain is built from TRBV5-4 and TRBJ2-1; D is unclear. V lost 4 bases and J lost 2, with 13 bases in between. Germline CDR1 reads SGHNT; CDR2 reads YYREEE (reference sequence). The CDR3 runs to 15 residues. The CDR3 loop reads CASSPGSSTYNEQFF. In DNA form, the CDR3 reads TGTGCCAGCAGCCCCGGGTCTAGTACCTACAATGAGCAGTTCTTC.

A few counts support this clonotype. The chain has TRBV2 and TRBJ2-1, with D unclear. The germline CDR1 and CDR2 sequences are SNHLY and FYNNEI. This CDR3 region has 11 residues. Trimming removed 4 bases from V and 10 bases from J, with 8 bases in between. In DNA form, the CDR3 reads TGTGCCAGCAGTGTTCGACCCGAGCAGTTCTTC. Encoded protein: CASSVRPEQFF.

Here the CDR3 DNA reads TGTGCCAGTAGTATTCAAGAGGTATCTGGCTACACCTTC. As protein: CASSIQEVSGYTF. V usage is TRBV19 and J usage is TRBJ1-2, with D unclear. CDR3 size: 13 residues. Trimming cost V 3 bases and J 7 bases, with 12 bases left between them. Germline V CDR1 and CDR2: LNHDA, SQIVND (reference sequence). The complete variable domain, with remaining parts taken from reference TRBV19 and TRBJ1-2, reads DGGITQSPKYLFRKEGQNVTLSCEQNLNHDAMYWYRQDPGQGLRLIYYSQIVNDFQKGDIAEGYSVSREKKESFPLTVTSAQKNPTAFYLCASSIQEVSGYTFGSGTRLTVV.

The chain employs TRBV5-6 and TRBJ2-3; tentative D call: TRBD2 (5 bases). Germline V gives CDR1 SGHDT, CDR2 YYEEEE. The CDR3 contains 16 residues. V shed 0 bases and J shed 4 bases, with 15 bases lying between them. The CDR3 reads CASSLEAGVFSDTQYF. The CDR3 region has the DNA TGTGCCAGCAGCTTGGAGGCCGGGGTGTTCTCAGATACGCAGTATTTT.

The chain uses TRBV10-3 and TRBJ2-3; unclear D gene. CDR3 length: 15 residues. Germline CDR1 ENHRY, CDR2 SYGVKD. V lost 0 bases, J lost 4 bases, and 11 bases lay in between. The CDR3 sequence: CAISESIGLADTQYF. CDR3 bases: TGTGCCATCAGTGAGTCGATCGGGTTGGCAGATACGCAGTATTTT.

The chain couples TRBV18 to TRBJ1-5; no clear D gene. V lost 2 bases and J lost 4, with 12 bases in between. CDR1 is KGHSH and CDR2 is LQKENI in the germline V gene. This CDR3 is 15 amino acids long. For the CDR3, the DNA is TGTGCCAGCTCACCAGTCGTCGCACATAATCAGCCCCAGCATTTT. It is translated as CASSPVVAHNQPQHF.

V gene TRBV5-4 combines with J gene TRBJ2-1; TRBD1 aligns across 9 bases. Unmatched junction bases numbered 5, after V lost 1 base and J lost 6 bases. The CDR3 consists of 15 residues. Germline CDR1 and CDR2: SGHNT and YYREEE (reference sequence). The chain's CDR3 is CASSLMGQGTNEQFF. The CDR3 DNA is TGTGCCAGCAGCTTGATGGGACAGGGTACCAATGAGCAGTTCTTC.

The chain joins TRBV5-4 to TRBJ2-2; D is unresolved. V was clipped by 5 bases and J by 0 bases, with 5 bases between them. The germline gives CDR1 SGHNT, CDR2 YYREEE (reference sequence). The CDR3 is made up of 13 amino acids. The CDR3, as DNA: TGTGCCAGCAGACTCGCGAACACCGGGGAGCTGTTTTTT. Translated, it gives CASRLANTGELFF.

This clonotype appeared a few times. The V and J genes are TRBV29-1 and TRBJ1-1; 9 positions match TRBD1. The CDR3 contains 15 residues. Germline V gene lookup returns CDR1 SQVTM and CDR2 ANQGSEA. J lost 4 bases, V lost 4 bases, and 10 bases had no gene match. CDR3 sequence (DNA): TGCAGCGTTGGAGTGGGAAGGACAGGGGTCACTGAAGCTTTCTTT. As protein: CSVGVGRTGVTEAFF.

The chain couples TRBV7-2 to TRBJ2-7; D uncertain. CDR3 size: 12 residues. The germline V gene has CDR1 SGHTA and CDR2 FQGNSA. V was pared by 5 bases and J by 3 bases, with 8 bases between. The CDR3 sequence is CASSLLGYEQYF. DNA for the CDR3: TGTGCCAGCAGCCTGCTGGGCTACGAGCAGTACTTC.

This clonotype turned up a few times. The J gene is TRBJ1-1, the V gene TRBV6-2 or TRBV6-3; D is unresolved. Looked up from germline, CDR1 is MNHEY and CDR2 is SVGEGT. The CDR3 covers 15 residues. V dropped 5 bases and J dropped 1 base, with 14 bases sitting between them. The chain's CDR3 is CASSASEKWNTEAFF. Here the CDR3 DNA reads TGTGCCAGCAGTGCGTCCGAAAAGTGGAACACTGAAGCTTTCTTT.

In its sample, this clonotype was seen many times. The V call is TRBV4-1, the J call TRBJ2-1; 12 bases line up with TRBD2. Germline assignment: CDR1 MGHRA and CDR2 YSYEKL. V lost 1 base and J lost 9; bases outside the gene matches: 4. CDR3 size: 15 residues. The CDR3 loop reads CASSQGLAGEGEQFF. CDR3 coding DNA: TGCGCCAGCAGCCAAGGACTAGCGGGAGAAGGTGAGCAGTTCTTC.

In this sample, this clonotype turned up a few times. J is TRBJ2-3 and V is TRBV7-2, with TRBD2 matching over 7 bases. V was pared by 0 bases and J by 5 bases, with 8 bases of the junction left unmatched. CDR1 SGHTA and CDR2 FQGNSA come from the germline V gene. The CDR3 consists of 16 residues. CDR3 in amino acids: CASSLAGVAGEDTQYF. CDR3 DNA: TGTGCCAGCAGCTTAGCAGGGGTGGCGGGAGAAGATACGCAGTATTTT.

The chain couples TRBV19 to TRBJ2-1; TRBD1 matches at 7 bases. Germline V gene data show CDR1 as LNHDA and CDR2 as SQIVND (reference sequence). CDR3 length: 17 amino acids. The junction had 9 bases not matched to a gene; V was cut back by 4 bases and J by 0 bases. The CDR3 coding sequence is TGTGCCAGTAGTAATACCAGGGGGTATGGCTCCTACAATGAGCAGTTCTTC. It translates to CASSNTRGYGSYNEQFF.

The CDR3 coding sequence is TGCAGCGTTGGACTAAACTCCCATGAGCAGTTCTTC. Translation gives CSVGLNSHEQFF. The chain uses TRBV29-1 and TRBJ2-1, with a possible D match to TRBD2 (5 bases). This CDR3 has 12 residues. Trimming took 4 bases from V and 8 from J, leaving 12 bases between them. Germline V CDR1 and CDR2: SQVTM, ANQGSEA.

This clonotype was seen many times. This chain connects TRBV4-2 to TRBJ2-1, with TRBD2 matching over 8 bases. The CDR3 is 18 amino acids. After removal of 5 bases from V and 2 bases from J, the junction contained 14 bases not matched to a gene. Germline-derived CDR1 and CDR2 are LGHNA and YNFKEQ. CDR3 nucleotides: TGTGCCAGCAGCATGAATCCGAGCGGGAGCGCTACCTACAATGAGCAGTTCTTC. Translated: CASSMNPSGSATYNEQFF.

The genes are TRBV29-1 and TRBJ1-2; TRBD1 matches 10 bases. CDR1 and CDR2 (germline): SQVTM, ANQGSEA. Trimming cost V 7 bases and J 6 bases; bases outside gene matches: 11. This CDR3 has 14 residues. The DNA for the CDR3 is TGCAGCGCCAACGGGTTGGGACAGGGGAATGGCTACACCTTC. It yields the protein CSANGLGQGNGYTF.

The chain has TRBV6-1 and TRBJ2-3; weak D call: TRBD2 (5 bases). Trimming stripped 3 bases from V and 1 base from J, with 8 bases between. Germline-derived CDR1 and CDR2 are MNHNS and SASEGT. The CDR3 has 14 residues. DNA of the CDR3: TGTGCCAGCAGTGATCTTAGCGGCACAGATACGCAGTATTTT. This gives the protein CASSDLSGTDTQYF.

V usage is TRBV7-2 and J usage is TRBJ2-7; a possible D gene is TRBD2 (5 bases). CDR1 is SGHTA, CDR2 FQGNSA, per germline. V gave up 5 bases and J gave up 3 bases, with 20 bases separating them. The CDR3 runs to 16 residues. The CDR3 DNA is TGTGCCAGCAGCAGAGCTAGCAATCTTCCCCACTACGAGCAGTACTTC. Translated, it gives CASSRASNLPHYEQYF.

This clonotype appeared a few times. The chain employs TRBV5-1 and TRBJ2-2; D unresolved. Trimming took off 1 base at V and 1 base at J, with 11 bases between the two ends. This CDR3 has 16 residues. Per germline, CDR1 SGHRS and CDR2 YFSETQ. The CDR3: CASSLWAAGNTGELFF. As DNA, the CDR3 is TGCGCCAGCAGCTTGTGGGCGGCAGGGAACACCGGGGAGCTGTTTTTT.

V gene TRBV29-1 combines with J gene TRBJ2-7, with 14 bases matching TRBD2. The CDR3 totals 15 residues. V shed 4 bases and J 0 bases; nucleotides not matched to a gene: 2. Germline values: CDR1 SQVTM, CDR2 ANQGSEA. The CDR3 reads CSVAGTSGSSYEQYF. As DNA, the CDR3 is TGCAGCGTTGCTGGGACTAGCGGGAGCTCCTACGAGCAGTACTTC.

This clonotype was seen only a few times. The chain joins TRBV28 to TRBJ1-4; no firm D call. Germline V gives CDR1 MDHEN, CDR2 SYDVKM. The germline V and J ends were trimmed by 5 bases and 8 bases, with 9 bases remaining between them. CDR3 length: 12 residues. The CDR3 DNA follows: TGTGCCAGCAGTCTAAAAATGGAAAAACTGTTTTTT. Protein sequence: CASSLKMEKLFF.

The table lists this clonotype with a few counts. V gene TRBV10-3 combines with J gene TRBJ2-7, with 8 nucleotides matching TRBD2. CDR3 length equals 15 residues. CDR1 and CDR2 (germline): ENHRY, SYGVKD. The trim removed 4 bases at V and 2 bases at J, leaving 7 bases unmatched. This chain's CDR3 is CAISANPGLAYEQYF. CDR3 sequence (DNA): TGTGCCATCAGTGCCAACCCGGGACTAGCCTACGAGCAGTACTTC.

The V call is TRBV18, the J call TRBJ1-1; D not resolved. The CDR3 has 17 amino acids. Germline lookup yields CDR1 KGHSH and CDR2 LQKENI. V lost 3 bases and J lost 5, with 22 bases in between. In DNA form, the CDR3 reads TGTGCCAGCTCACCTGATCGGGCCCGGGAAGCCTCGACTGAAGCTTTCTTT. Protein sequence: CASSPDRAREASTEAFF.

In its sample, this clonotype was seen many times. CDR3 sequence (DNA): TGTGCCACCAGTGATACCGGGACAGGGCGAGAGGATACGCAGTATTTT. Encoded protein: CATSDTGTGREDTQYF. The chain joins TRBV24-1 to TRBJ2-3, with 9 bases identical to TRBD1. CDR3 size: 16 residues. CDR1 is KGHDR, CDR2 SFDVKD, per germline. V gave up 3 bases and J gave up 6 bases; unmatched junction bases: 9.